One sample yielded the 15 T cell receptor beta chains listed below, sequenced in a study of cytomegalovirus exposure and HLA in healthy donors. The PCR ran on 60 Vbeta and 13 Jbeta primers. Generated by immunoSEQ multiplex PCR, the TCRdb table keeps only in-frame clones and is missing some. This table has about 160,000 clones, roughly 80% appearing once. Material for sequencing was PBMCs. The receptors stem from a man younger than 40 in good health and CMV-seronegative.

The chain combines TRBV11-1 with TRBJ1-1; 7 bases agree with TRBD1. V trimming: 5 bases; J trimming: 4 bases; junction bases outside the gene matches: 7. Germline V CDR1 and CDR2: SGHAT, FQDESV (reference sequence). This CDR3 has 14 amino acids. The CDR3 protein is CASSDQQGRTEAFF. CDR3 DNA sequence: TGTGCCAGCAGCGATCAACAGGGGCGCACTGAAGCTTTCTTT.

The chain is built from TRBV9 and TRBJ2-5, with D perhaps TRBD2 (6 bases). Germline V gives CDR1 SGDLS, CDR2 YYNGEE. CDR3 length: 14 amino acids. V dropped 3 bases and J dropped 0 bases, with 9 bases sitting between them. CDR3 coding DNA: TGTGCCAGCAGCGCCGGGGACTACCAAGAGACCCAGTACTTC. Residues: CASSAGDYQETQYF.

This chain uses TRBV5-4 with TRBJ1-1, with a possible D match to TRBD1 (5 bases). Germline CDR1 and CDR2: SGHNT and YYREEE (reference sequence). This CDR3 is 13 amino acids long. The germline V and J ends were trimmed by 1 base and 6 bases, with 10 bases remaining between them. DNA for the CDR3: TGTGCCAGCAGCTTGCCCGACAGCTCTGAAGCTTTCTTT. This codes for CASSLPDSSEAFF.

This chain connects TRBV27 to TRBJ1-4, with 8 nucleotides matching TRBD1. The CDR3 length is 16 residues. The ends lost 6 bases at V and 6 bases at J; junction bases unmatched: 12. Germline CDR1 and CDR2: MNHEY and SMNVEV (reference sequence). As DNA, the CDR3 is TGTGCCAGCAGGAAACTAGACAGGGGCTCTTATGAAAAACTGTTTTTT. Translated, it gives CASRKLDRGSYEKLFF.

The V and J genes are TRBV19 and TRBJ2-1; 12 positions agree with TRBD1. The V segment lost 5 bases and the J segment 6 bases; nucleotides outside the gene matches: 5. CDR1 is LNHDA, CDR2 SQIVND, per germline (reference sequence). The CDR3 contains 15 residues. This CDR3 reads CASSSGTGGFNEQFF. CDR3 nucleotides: TGTGCCAGTAGTTCCGGGACAGGGGGCTTCAATGAGCAGTTCTTC.

This chain uses TRBV4-1 with TRBJ2-7; perhaps TRBD1 as D (6 bases). There are 14 residues in the CDR3. Trimming took off 4 bases at V and 3 bases at J, with 13 bases between the two ends. Germline CDR1 and CDR2: MGHRA and YSYEKL. CDR3 sequence (DNA): TGCGCCAGCAGCCTCAGGACAGTTGGCTACGAGCAGTACTTC. Translation gives CASSLRTVGYEQYF.

The rearrangement uses TRBV30 and TRBJ2-6, with D possibly matching TRBD2 (7 bases). CDR3 size: 14 residues. Per germline, CDR1 GTSNPN and CDR2 SVGIG (reference sequence). The ends were cut back, 3 bases at V and 4 bases at J, with 10 bases in the middle. Here the CDR3 reads CAWRGGLGANVLTF. The CDR3 nucleotides read TGTGCCTGGAGGGGGGGGCTAGGGGCCAACGTCCTGACTTTC.

This clone was counted between two and nine times. V and J are TRBV30 and TRBJ1-3, with TRBD1 as a possible D gene (6 bases). The V end was cut by 5 bases, the J end by 2 bases, with 10 bases between. The CDR3 loop spans 13 amino acids. CDR1 is GTSNPN, CDR2 SVGIG, per germline (reference sequence). CDR3 sequence (DNA): TGTGCCTGGGGCTCAGGGGCTGGAAACACCATATATTTT. Residues: CAWGSGAGNTIYF.

The V call is TRBV6-5, the J call TRBJ2-7, with 7 nucleotides matching TRBD2. This CDR3 is 13 amino acids long. Germline V gene lookup returns CDR1 MNHEY and CDR2 SVGAGI. The junction had 5 bases not matched to a gene; V was cut back by 6 bases and J by 3 bases. CDR3 DNA: TGTGCCAGCAGAGGGGAGGGGTTCTACGAGCAGTACTTC. It translates to CASRGEGFYEQYF.

A few counts support this clone. This sequence joins TRBV5-6 and TRBJ2-5; the D gene is possibly TRBD2 (6 bases). The V and J ends lost 0 bases and 2 bases respectively, with 8 bases between them. Germline V gene sequence: CDR1 SGHDT, CDR2 YYEEEE. The CDR3 has 14 residues. The CDR3 sequence is CASSLGTTQETQYF. The DNA of the CDR3 is TGTGCCAGCAGCTTGGGGACTACACAAGAGACCCAGTACTTC.

This clone was observed a single time. This rearrangement joins TRBV19 to TRBJ2-5, with D perhaps TRBD1 (6 bases). The J call may be faulty, since TRBJ2-7 better matches the DNA end. The germline CDR1 and CDR2 sequences are LNHDA and SQIVND (reference sequence). This CDR3 spans 16 amino acids. CDR3 nucleotide sequence: TGTGCCAGTAGTGCCCCCCGTCAGGGGTTTGGCTACGAGCAGTACTTC. Translated, it gives CASSAPRQGFGYEQYF.

This clone was recorded only once. V gene TRBV28 combines with J gene TRBJ2-7; the match to TRBD2 covers 11 bases. The CDR3 is made up of 17 amino acids. J gave up 3 bases and V 6 bases, and 13 bases lay outside the gene matches. The V gene's germline CDR1 is MDHEN and CDR2 SYDVKM. The CDR3 sequence is CASSLGLAGGGDYEQYF. CDR3 bases: TGTGCCAGCAGCCTGGGGCTAGCGGGAGGAGGGGACTACGAGCAGTACTTC.

This clone appeared a few times. This chain uses TRBV6-5 with TRBJ1-2; a possible D gene is TRBD1 (5 bases). The germline V gene has CDR1 MNHEY and CDR2 SVGAGI. The CDR3 covers 14 residues. Trimming removed 6 bases at V and 0 bases at J, with 11 bases between. CDR3 region: CASRPEQANYGYTF. The CDR3 nucleotides are TGTGCCAGCAGGCCCGAACAGGCTAACTATGGCTACACCTTC.

The table lists this clone with a few counts. The CDR3 DNA follows: TGTGCCTGGAGGCCTAGTAATTCACCCCTCCACTTT. This codes for CAWRPSNSPLHF. V usage is TRBV30 and J usage is TRBJ1-6; D gene ambiguous. CDR1 is GTSNPN, CDR2 SVGIG, per germline (reference sequence). This CDR3 comprises 12 residues. The V and J ends lost 3 bases and 6 bases respectively, with 6 bases between them.

V gene TRBV5-5 combines with J gene TRBJ1-5, with D uncertain. This CDR3 spans 17 amino acids. V lost 0 bases to trimming and J lost 3 bases, with 16 bases between them. Germline V gene lookup returns CDR1 SGHKS and CDR2 YYEKEE (reference sequence). CDR3 nucleotides: TGTGCCAGCAGCTTGGAGATCGGTCAGCGGGACAATCAGCCCCAGCATTTT. Protein sequence: CASSLEIGQRDNQPQHF.